The 14 T cell receptor beta chains below all came from one sample that was sequenced in a study of blood T cell repertoires in COVID-19. The assay was immunoSEQ multiplex PCR, and TCRdb's table has in-frame clones only and misses some. The sample has around 300,000 clones, 83% seen once. Source material: peripheral blood. The receptors were gathered from a man aged 25-45 years with active or convalescent COVID-19.

The rearrangement links TRBV30 to TRBJ1-1; 7 positions match TRBD1. The germline V gene has CDR1 GTSNPN and CDR2 SVGIG (reference sequence). With 0 bases clipped from V and 3 bases from J, the junction kept 4 bases outside the gene matches. This CDR3 is built from 14 residues. DNA of the CDR3: TGTGCCTGGAGTGTACACAGGGGCGACACTGAAGCTTTCTTT. Protein: CAWSVHRGDTEAFF.

Only one count was recorded for this clone. The chain combines TRBV2 with TRBJ2-7; 7 bases are shared with TRBD1. The CDR3 has 14 residues. The J segment lost 0 bases and the V segment lost 5 bases, leaving 4 bases of the junction unmatched. Per germline, CDR1 SNHLY and CDR2 FYNNEI. CDR3 sequence (DNA): TGTGCCAGCAGTAAGGACAGGACCTCCTACGAGCAGTACTTC. This sequence encodes CASSKDRTSYEQYF.

V is TRBV7-2 and J is TRBJ2-4; D call uncertain. Germline lookup yields CDR1 SGHTA and CDR2 FQGNSA. The CDR3 covers 19 residues. V was clipped by 5 bases and J by 0 bases, with 23 bases between them. CDR3 in amino acids: CASSLPQLQAGRAKNIQYF. CDR3 bases: TGTGCCAGCAGCCTGCCCCAACTCCAGGCTGGCAGAGCCAAAAACATTCAGTACTTC. The complete variable domain, with remaining parts taken from reference TRBV7-2 and TRBJ2-4, reads GAGVSQSPSNKVTEKGKDVELRCDPISGHTALYWYRQSLGQGLEFLIYFQGNSAPDKSGLPSDRFSAERTGGSVSTLTIQRTQQEDSAVYLCASSLPQLQAGRAKNIQYFGAGTRLSVL.

The chain carries TRBV6-2 or TRBV6-3 and TRBJ2-7; D is possibly TRBD2 (6 bases). This CDR3 is built from 15 residues. Looked up from germline, CDR1 is MNHEY and CDR2 is SVGEGT. Trimming removed 7 bases at V and 3 bases at J, with 19 bases between. In nucleotides, the CDR3 is TGTGCCAGCACCCCTTCCCCGGACTACGACTACGAGCAGTACTTC. Its protein product is CASTPSPDYDYEQYF.

The V gene is TRBV18, the J gene TRBJ1-1, with D unresolved. The CDR3 contains 12 residues. The V and J ends lost 2 bases and 8 bases respectively, with 9 bases between them. Looked up from germline, CDR1 is KGHSH and CDR2 is LQKENI. The CDR3 is CASSPTNQEAFF. The CDR3 coding sequence is TGTGCCAGCTCACCAACAAATCAGGAAGCTTTCTTT.

The chain carries TRBV7-9 and TRBJ1-5; D is perhaps TRBD1 (6 bases). The CDR3 totals 16 residues. Trimming cost V 3 bases and J 4 bases, with 16 bases left between them. Germline V gene sequence: CDR1 SEHNR, CDR2 FQNEAQ (reference sequence). This CDR3 is CASSFSSTGRNQPQHF. The CDR3 DNA sequence: TGTGCCAGCAGCTTTAGTTCGACAGGCCGGAATCAGCCCCAGCATTTT.

V is TRBV11-2 and J is TRBJ2-2, with D maybe TRBD1 (5 bases). Looked up from germline, CDR1 is SGHAT and CDR2 is FQNNGV. V was trimmed by 0 bases and J by 8 bases, leaving 22 bases between them. CDR3 size: 18 residues. This chain's CDR3 is CASSLDSRRTQPRGELFF. CDR3 nucleotide sequence: TGTGCCAGCAGCTTAGATAGCCGAAGGACACAACCGAGGGGGGAGCTGTTTTTT.

The chain is built from TRBV28 and TRBJ1-3; D is unclear. The germline CDR1 and CDR2 sequences are MDHEN and SYDVKM. The CDR3 has 14 residues. The V gene lost 3 bases and the J gene lost 0 bases, with 6 bases spanning the gap. CDR3 DNA: TGTGCCAGCAGTTTTGACACCTCTGGAAACACCATATATTTT. This codes for CASSFDTSGNTIYF.

The rearrangement uses TRBV10-3 and TRBJ1-4, with D possibly being TRBD1 (5 bases). Germline-derived CDR1 and CDR2 are ENHRY and SYGVKD. Trimming removed 3 bases at V and 8 bases at J, with 16 bases between. This CDR3 comprises 15 residues. The CDR3 region is CAISDSAGGEEKLFF. CDR3 nucleotide sequence: TGTGCCATCAGTGACTCAGCCGGGGGGGAGGAAAAACTGTTTTTT.

J is TRBJ1-4 and V is TRBV29-1; tentatively, D is TRBD1 (5 bases). The CDR3 is 14 amino acids. CDR1 and CDR2 from the germline V gene are SQVTM and ANQGSEA. Trimming removed 6 bases from V and 0 bases from J, with 11 bases in between. The CDR3 spells CSVAPRATNEKLFF. As DNA, the CDR3 is TGCAGCGTAGCCCCCAGGGCAACTAATGAAAAACTGTTTTTT.

The CDR3, as DNA: TGTGCCAGCAGTTACTCTTTGCACAGCTCTAACTATGGCTACACCTTC. Its translation: CASSYSLHSSNYGYTF. The rearrangement links TRBV6-2 or TRBV6-3 to TRBJ1-2; D gene uncertain. Germline lookup yields CDR1 MNHEY and CDR2 SVGEGT. The CDR3 spans 16 residues. V was pared by 0 bases and J by 0 bases, with 11 bases between.

The chain employs TRBV5-1 and TRBJ1-1; TRBD1 matches 7 bases. Germline V gives CDR1 SGHRS, CDR2 YFSETQ. The J segment lost 1 base and the V segment lost 4 bases, leaving 4 bases of the junction unmatched. CDR3 size: 14 residues. In DNA form, the CDR3 reads TGCGCCAGCAGCACCGGGACAGCGAACACTGAAGCTTTCTTT. Its translation: CASSTGTANTEAFF. Drawing the rest from reference TRBV5-1 and TRBJ1-1, the complete variable domain is KAGVTQTPRYLIKTRGQQVTLSCSPISGHRSVSWYQQTPGQGLQFLFEYFSETQRNKGNFPGRFSGRQFSNSRSEMNVSTLELGDSALYLCASSTGTANTEAFFGQGTRLTVV.

V gene TRBV10-3 combines with J gene TRBJ1-3; D not resolved. The germline V and J ends were trimmed by 0 bases and 0 bases, with 9 bases remaining between them. The CDR3 consists of 16 residues. Per germline, CDR1 ENHRY and CDR2 SYGVKD. CDR3 residues: CAISESWRSSGNTIYF. CDR3 DNA: TGTGCCATCAGTGAGTCCTGGAGGAGCTCTGGAAACACCATATATTTT.

The chain carries TRBV7-2 and TRBJ2-1; TRBD2 agrees at 7 bases. The V and J ends lost 0 bases and 7 bases, in that order; junction bases with no gene match: 9. The CDR3 runs to 16 residues. Germline CDR1 SGHTA, CDR2 FQGNSA. CDR3 sequence (DNA): TGTGCCAGCAGCTTAGCGCTCGGACTAGTGGGTAATGAGCAGTTCTTC. Encoded protein: CASSLALGLVGNEQFF.